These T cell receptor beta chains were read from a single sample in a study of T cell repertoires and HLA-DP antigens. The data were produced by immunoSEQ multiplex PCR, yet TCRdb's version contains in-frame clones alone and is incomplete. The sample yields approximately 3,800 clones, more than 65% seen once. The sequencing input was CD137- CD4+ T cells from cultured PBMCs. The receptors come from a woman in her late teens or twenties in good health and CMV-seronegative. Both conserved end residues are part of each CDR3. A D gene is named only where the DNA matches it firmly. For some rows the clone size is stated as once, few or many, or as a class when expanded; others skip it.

CDR3 DNA: TGTGCCATCAGTGACCTCGGGACAGGGGTGTACGAGCAGTACTTC
CDR3 protein: CAISDLGTGVYEQYF
J gene: TRBJ2-7
clone size: NA
V gene: TRBV10-3
D gene: TRBD1
CDR3 length: 15

CDR3 DNA: TGCGCCAGCAGCTTGGCGGACAGGGGAGACGAGCAGTACTTC
CDR3 protein: CASSLADRGDEQYF
J gene: TRBJ2-7
clone size: NA
V gene: TRBV5-1
D gene: TRBD1
CDR3 length: 14

CDR3 DNA: TGTGCCAGCAGTGCGACGGTCTCTGGGGCCAACGTCCTGACTTTC
CDR3 protein: CASSATVSGANVLTF
J gene: TRBJ2-6
clone size: NA
V gene: TRBV6-1
D gene: NA
CDR3 length: 15

CDR3 DNA: TGTGCCAGCAGCCCCTGGACTAGCGGTGGGGAGACCCAGTACTTC
CDR3 protein: CASSPWTSGGETQYF
J gene: TRBJ2-5
clone size: few
V gene: TRBV11-1
D gene: TRBD2
CDR3 length: 15

CDR3 DNA: TGCGCCAGCAGCTTGATTCTTAACACCGGGGAGCTGTTTTTT
CDR3 protein: CASSLILNTGELFF
J gene: TRBJ2-2
clone size: few
V gene: TRBV5-1
D gene: NA
CDR3 length: 14

CDR3 DNA: TGCGCCAGCAGCCAAGATTTGGCAGAACCCTACAATGAGCAGTTCTTC
CDR3 protein: CASSQDLAEPYNEQFF
J gene: TRBJ2-1
clone size: once
V gene: TRBV4-3
D gene: NA
CDR3 length: 16

CDR3 DNA: TGTGCCAGCACCCAACAACCGGGACAACCCTATGGCTACACCTTC
CDR3 protein: CASTQQPGQPYGYTF
J gene: TRBJ1-2
clone size: NA
V gene: TRBV6-6
D gene: NA
CDR3 length: 15

CDR3 DNA: TGTGCCAGCAGTGAAAACGGTCACGGTGAAAAACTGTTTTTT
CDR3 protein: CASSENGHGEKLFF
J gene: TRBJ1-4
clone size: NA
V gene: TRBV6-1
D gene: NA
CDR3 length: 14

CDR3 DNA: TGTGCCATCAAGAGTTGGCGAGCCGGGACAGGGAATGGAGATACGCAGTATTTT
CDR3 protein: CAIKSWRAGTGNGDTQYF
J gene: TRBJ2-3
clone size: medium-sized
V gene: TRBV10-3
D gene: TRBD1
CDR3 length: 18

CDR3 DNA: TGTGCCAGCTCACCTGCAGATACGCAGTATTTT
CDR3 protein: CASSPADTQYF
J gene: TRBJ2-3
clone size: NA
V gene: TRBV18
D gene: NA
CDR3 length: 11

CDR3 DNA: TGTGCCAGCAGCCTTCACATGAACACTGAAGCTTTCTTT
CDR3 protein: CASSLHMNTEAFF
J gene: TRBJ1-1
clone size: NA
V gene: TRBV5-6
D gene: NA
CDR3 length: 13

CDR3 DNA: TGTGCCAGCAGTTACTCAGGGGTCACTGAAGCTTTCTTT
CDR3 protein: CASSYSGVTEAFF
J gene: TRBJ1-1
clone size: NA
V gene: TRBV6-5
D gene: NA
CDR3 length: 13

CDR3 DNA: TGTGCCAGCAGCGTGACAGGGGCAAACTATGGCTACACCTTC
CDR3 protein: CASSVTGANYGYTF
J gene: TRBJ1-2
clone size: NA
V gene: TRBV2
D gene: TRBD1
CDR3 length: 14

CDR3 DNA: TGTGCCAGTGGACTAGCGGGAGGGCTTGGAGGTGAGCAGTTCTTC
CDR3 protein: CASGLAGGLGGEQFF
J gene: TRBJ2-1
clone size: NA
V gene: TRBV19
D gene: TRBD2
CDR3 length: 15

CDR3 DNA: TGTGCCAGCAGTTTTAGGGCGGGCTATGGCTACACCTTC
CDR3 protein: CASSFRAGYGYTF
J gene: TRBJ1-2
clone size: NA
V gene: TRBV28
D gene: NA
CDR3 length: 13

CDR3 DNA: TGTGCCAGCGGACTTAGCGGCGTTCAGCCCCTCCACTTT
CDR3 protein: CASGLSGVQPLHF
J gene: TRBJ1-6
clone size: NA
V gene: TRBV5-6
D gene: NA
CDR3 length: 13

CDR3 DNA: TGTGCCAGCAGCTTAGACAGGGTGGGCCTATATGGCTACACCTTC
CDR3 protein: CASSLDRVGLYGYTF
J gene: TRBJ1-2
clone size: NA
V gene: TRBV7-2
D gene: NA
CDR3 length: 15

CDR3 DNA: TGTGCCAGCAGTTACGGGGCTCTCGGGGAGACCCAGTACTTC
CDR3 protein: CASSYGALGETQYF
J gene: TRBJ2-5
clone size: few
V gene: TRBV6-6
D gene: NA
CDR3 length: 14

CDR3 DNA: TGTGCCAGCAGCTATGCGTCTGCCGGGGAGCTGTTTTTT
CDR3 protein: CASSYASAGELFF
J gene: TRBJ2-2
clone size: NA
V gene: TRBV5-4
D gene: NA
CDR3 length: 13

CDR3 DNA: TGTGCCAGCAGAGGCAGGGTGGAGAGAGATACGCAGTATTTT
CDR3 protein: CASRGRVERDTQYF
J gene: TRBJ2-3
clone size: few
V gene: TRBV28
D gene: NA
CDR3 length: 14

CDR3 DNA: TGTGCCAGCAGCTTAGTACAGGGGGCGCAGGGCTACACCTTC
CDR3 protein: CASSLVQGAQGYTF
J gene: TRBJ1-2
clone size: NA
V gene: TRBV7-9
D gene: TRBD1
CDR3 length: 14

CDR3 DNA: TGTGCCAGCAGCTCCCCCCGAAGGACAGGAGGTGATCCCTATGGCTACACCTTC
CDR3 protein: CASSSPRRTGGDPYGYTF
J gene: TRBJ1-2
clone size: NA
V gene: TRBV7-9
D gene: TRBD1
CDR3 length: 18

CDR3 DNA: TGCGCCAGCAGTGGGACTAGCGGTCCTTTCACAGATACGCAGTATTTT
CDR3 protein: CASSGTSGPFTDTQYF
J gene: TRBJ2-3
clone size: NA
V gene: TRBV4-1
D gene: TRBD2
CDR3 length: 16

CDR3 DNA: TGCGCCAGCAGCCAAGGAAAAGGGTGGGGACCTAGCACAGATACGCAGTATTTT
CDR3 protein: CASSQGKGWGPSTDTQYF
J gene: TRBJ2-3
clone size: NA
V gene: TRBV4-1
D gene: NA
CDR3 length: 18

CDR3 DNA: TGTGCCAGCAGCTTGGGGGGTTCCAGTACGCAGTATTTT
CDR3 protein: CASSLGGSSTQYF
J gene: TRBJ2-3
clone size: NA
V gene: TRBV7-3
D gene: NA
CDR3 length: 13

CDR3 DNA: TGTGCCAGCAGTCAAGCAGTAGGGTCTGGAGAAAAACTGTTTTTT
CDR3 protein: CASSQAVGSGEKLFF
J gene: TRBJ1-4
clone size: NA
V gene: TRBV5-6
D gene: NA
CDR3 length: 15

CDR3 DNA: TGTGCCAGCAGCAGATCCGGGACTAACGATGGAAACACCATATATTTT
CDR3 protein: CASSRSGTNDGNTIYF
J gene: TRBJ1-3
clone size: NA
V gene: TRBV28
D gene: NA
CDR3 length: 16

CDR3 DNA: TGTGCCAGTAGTGAGCAGAACACTGAAGCTTTCTTT
CDR3 protein: CASSEQNTEAFF
J gene: TRBJ1-1
clone size: once
V gene: TRBV19
D gene: NA
CDR3 length: 12

CDR3 DNA: TGTGCCTGGAGTGTACTTCGATTGGGTAGCGGGAGGGCCAGGGTTTTATTTAGCACAGATACGCAGTATTTT
CDR3 protein: CAWSVLRLGSGRARVLFSTDTQYF
J gene: TRBJ2-3
clone size: NA
V gene: TRBV30
D gene: TRBD2
CDR3 length: 24

CDR3 DNA: TGTGCCAGTAGTATGTCGAGGGGCGCGCACTATGGCTACACCTTC
CDR3 protein: CASSMSRGAHYGYTF
J gene: TRBJ1-2
clone size: NA
V gene: TRBV19
D gene: NA
CDR3 length: 15

CDR3 DNA: TGTGCCAGCAGCTTCCTAGGGACAGGGGATGAAAAACTGTTTTTT
CDR3 protein: CASSFLGTGDEKLFF
J gene: TRBJ1-4
clone size: NA
V gene: TRBV5-6
D gene: TRBD1
CDR3 length: 15

CDR3 DNA: TGTGCCAGCAGCTCCGGTGAGGGGCTCCAAGAGACCCAGTACTTC
CDR3 protein: CASSSGEGLQETQYF
J gene: TRBJ2-5
clone size: NA
V gene: TRBV9
D gene: NA
CDR3 length: 15

CDR3 DNA: TGTGCCAGCAGCGTTAGCCCCACTGAAGCTTTCTTT
CDR3 protein: CASSVSPTEAFF
J gene: TRBJ1-1
clone size: NA
V gene: TRBV7-9
D gene: NA
CDR3 length: 12

CDR3 DNA: TGTGCCAGCAGCCAGCCCGGGACTAAGGTTGAGACCCAGTACTTC
CDR3 protein: CASSQPGTKVETQYF
J gene: TRBJ2-5
clone size: NA
V gene: TRBV6-1
D gene: TRBD2
CDR3 length: 15

CDR3 DNA: TGTGCCAGTAGATTGGAGGGAGGCACAGATACGCAGTATTTT
CDR3 protein: CASRLEGGTDTQYF
J gene: TRBJ2-3
clone size: NA
V gene: TRBV19
D gene: NA
CDR3 length: 14

CDR3 DNA: TGTGCCAGCAGCTTGGGGGGTTCCAGTACGCAGTATTTT
CDR3 protein: CASSLGGSSTQYF
J gene: TRBJ2-3
clone size: NA
V gene: TRBV7-2
D gene: NA
CDR3 length: 13

CDR3 DNA: TGTGCCAGTAGTAGGGGGACGTTTAACGTTGCAGAGACCCAGTACTTC
CDR3 protein: CASSRGTFNVAETQYF
J gene: TRBJ2-5
clone size: NA
V gene: TRBV19
D gene: NA
CDR3 length: 16

CDR3 DNA: TGTGCCAGCAGCTTAATTACGGGAGGGGTCAATGAGCAGTTCTTC
CDR3 protein: CASSLITGGVNEQFF
J gene: TRBJ2-1
clone size: NA
V gene: TRBV11-2
D gene: TRBD2
CDR3 length: 15

CDR3 DNA: TGTGCCAGCAGGGACTATTCGCCACCAGATACGCAGTATTTT
CDR3 protein: CASRDYSPPDTQYF
J gene: TRBJ2-3
clone size: NA
V gene: TRBV7-9
D gene: NA
CDR3 length: 14

CDR3 DNA: TGTGCCAGCAGCCCCCGGGGGTCCCGCTATGGCTACACCTTC
CDR3 protein: CASSPRGSRYGYTF
J gene: TRBJ1-2
clone size: NA
V gene: TRBV7-8
D gene: NA
CDR3 length: 14

CDR3 DNA: TGCGCCAGCAGCTTGGTGGGACTAGCGGCCTCCTACAATGAGCAGTTCTTC
CDR3 protein: CASSLVGLAASYNEQFF
J gene: TRBJ2-1
clone size: NA
V gene: TRBV5-1
D gene: TRBD2
CDR3 length: 17

CDR3 DNA: TGTGCCAGTAGTATAGTTAACAGGGAGCTGTTTTTT
CDR3 protein: CASSIVNRELFF
J gene: TRBJ2-2
clone size: few
V gene: TRBV19
D gene: NA
CDR3 length: 12

CDR3 DNA: TGTGCCAGCAGTTACGGGTTCGGGGGCTTGAATACGCAGTATTTT
CDR3 protein: CASSYGFGGLNTQYF
J gene: TRBJ2-3
clone size: NA
V gene: TRBV6-5
D gene: NA
CDR3 length: 15

CDR3 DNA: TGTGCCAGCAGCTTAAGTCGGTTGGGGACCACAGATACGCAGTATTTT
CDR3 protein: CASSLSRLGTTDTQYF
J gene: TRBJ2-3
clone size: once
V gene: TRBV7-9
D gene: NA
CDR3 length: 16

CDR3 DNA: TGTGCCAGCAGCCCTCGAACAGGCGAGCAGTACTTC
CDR3 protein: CASSPRTGEQYF
J gene: TRBJ2-7
clone size: hyperexpanded
V gene: TRBV11-1
D gene: NA
CDR3 length: 12

CDR3 DNA: TGCGCCAGCAGCTTGGAGGGTAGCCTCGATACGCAGTATTTT
CDR3 protein: CASSLEGSLDTQYF
J gene: TRBJ2-3
clone size: NA
V gene: TRBV5-1
D gene: NA
CDR3 length: 14

CDR3 DNA: TGTGCCAGCTCACCAAAAGAAGGGGGGTATGGCTACACCTTC
CDR3 protein: CASSPKEGGYGYTF
J gene: TRBJ1-2
clone size: NA
V gene: TRBV18
D gene: NA
CDR3 length: 14

CDR3 DNA: TGTGCCAGCAGGGAGCCGGGACAGGGCTTTGGCTACACCTTC
CDR3 protein: CASREPGQGFGYTF
J gene: TRBJ1-2
clone size: few
V gene: TRBV6-1
D gene: TRBD1
CDR3 length: 14